A single sample gave rise to the 32 T cell receptor beta chains below, sequenced in a study of STAT5B mutations in CD4+ large granular lymphocyte leukemia. Using immunoSEQ multiplex PCR, the repertoire was profiled, and TCRdb retains in-frame clones only, with some absent. The repertoire includes about 23,000 clones, about four fifths of them detected once, and 0.42% sits in the top ten. Sequenced material: CD4+ T cells from blood buffy coats. The receptors were sampled from a human donor in good health.

The chain joins TRBV29-1 to TRBJ2-1; D remains unclear. Germline V gives CDR1 SQVTM, CDR2 ANQGSEA. V was clipped by 6 bases and J by 0 bases, with 9 bases between them. The CDR3 has 13 residues. The CDR3 region is CSVRSSSYNEQFF. DNA of the CDR3: TGCAGCGTCCGGAGTAGCTCCTACAATGAGCAGTTCTTC.

On this clone: At one end the junction does not follow the germline gene, possibly because of a read error. The chain combines TRBV15 with TRBJ1-1; D gene uncertain. Per germline, CDR1 LNHNV and CDR2 YYDKDF (reference sequence). The length of the CDR3 is 14 residues. The DNA of the CDR3 is TGTGCCACCAGCGGAGACCCTGGTTGGACTGAAGCTTTCTTT. This translates into CATSGDPGWTEAFF.

DNA of the CDR3: TGTGCCAGCAGCGACGGACTAGCGCAAACGAATGAGCAGTTCTTC. Translating it yields CASSDGLAQTNEQFF. The V call is TRBV5-4, the J call TRBJ2-1, with 9 bases that match TRBD2. Germline loops: CDR1 SGHNT, CDR2 YYREEE (reference sequence). After removal of 4 bases from V and 7 bases from J, the junction contained 9 bases not matched to a gene. The length of the CDR3 is 15 residues.

J is TRBJ2-7 and V is TRBV5-4, with D possibly TRBD1 on 5 matching bases. There are 15 residues in the CDR3. With 0 bases removed from V and 0 bases from J, the gap between germline ends came to 10 bases. Germline V gene sequence: CDR1 SGHNT, CDR2 YYREEE (reference sequence). The CDR3 bases are TGTGCCAGCAGCTTGGGGGGCAGCAGCTCCTACGAGCAGTACTTC. This encodes CASSLGGSSSYEQYF.

This clone was picked up a small number of times. V usage is TRBV7-9 and J usage is TRBJ2-7; D gene uncertain. The V gene lost 0 bases and the J gene lost 3 bases, with 6 bases spanning the gap. The V gene's germline CDR1 is SEHNR and CDR2 FQNEAQ (reference sequence). The CDR3 sequence is 13 residues long. The CDR3 here is CASSLAGSYEQYF. As DNA, the CDR3 is TGTGCCAGCAGCTTAGCCGGCAGCTACGAGCAGTACTTC.

This chain connects TRBV27 to TRBJ2-1; the match to TRBD1 covers 7 bases. This CDR3 has 16 residues. From germline, CDR1 is MNHEY and CDR2 SMNVEV (reference sequence). J lost 10 bases, V lost 0 bases, and 12 bases had no gene match. The CDR3 spells CASSLSLGQPPSEQFF. The CDR3, as DNA: TGTGCCAGCAGTTTATCCTTGGGACAGCCCCCTTCAGAGCAGTTCTTC.

The DNA for the CDR3 is TGTGCCAGCAGCCAAGAGGGTCAGGGCCCAAGCTCTGGAAACACCATATATTTT. Translated, it gives CASSQEGQGPSSGNTIYF. The chain links TRBV4-2 to TRBJ1-3, with a weak D call TRBD1 (5 bases). Germline loops: CDR1 LGHNA, CDR2 YNFKEQ. The CDR3 length is 18 residues. Deletions cut 0 bases from V and 0 bases from J, with 15 bases between.

This chain uses TRBV7-8 with TRBJ1-3, with 7 bases that match TRBD1. J gave up 2 bases and V 3 bases, and 13 bases lay outside the gene matches. The germline V gene encodes CDR1 SGHVS and CDR2 FQNEAQ. This CDR3 spans 18 amino acids. CDR3 sequence: CASSFLRTGILPGNTIYF. CDR3 in DNA: TGTGCCAGCAGCTTCCTCCGGACAGGAATCCTCCCTGGAAACACCATATATTTT.

This clone occurred a few times. The chain recombines TRBV4-1 with TRBJ2-3, with a weak D call TRBD2 (6 bases). V gave up 0 bases and J gave up 4 bases, with 14 bases separating them. The germline gives CDR1 MGHRA, CDR2 YSYEKL. CDR3 length: 16 residues. CDR3 nucleotides: TGCGCCAGCAGCCAAGATCCAGGGAGGAGGTCAGATACGCAGTATTTT. It specifies CASSQDPGRRSDTQYF.

V gene TRBV30 combines with J gene TRBJ2-3, with 7 nucleotides matching TRBD2. V lost 5 bases to trimming and J lost 3 bases; unmatched junction nucleotides: 5. The CDR3 has 13 amino acids. Germline V gene data show CDR1 as GTSNPN and CDR2 as SVGIG (reference sequence). The CDR3 is CAWAGVGTDTQYF. The CDR3 DNA follows: TGTGCCTGGGCGGGAGTAGGAACAGATACGCAGTATTTT.

The chain joins TRBV2 to TRBJ1-3; D is ambiguous. Germline CDR1 is SNHLY and CDR2 is FYNNEI. V was pared by 1 base and J by 4 bases, with 11 bases between. The CDR3 is made up of 15 amino acids. CDR3: CASSEDEGFGNTIYF. In DNA form, the CDR3 reads TGTGCCAGCAGTGAAGACGAGGGTTTCGGAAACACCATATATTTT.

This rearrangement joins TRBV6-1 to TRBJ1-5; weak D call: TRBD1 (5 bases). The germline V gene encodes CDR1 MNHNS and CDR2 SASEGT. This CDR3 has 14 residues. V lost 11 bases, J lost 6 bases, and 20 bases lay in between. The DNA for the CDR3 is TGTGCCGCCGAGGCTGGGGGAGAGGGTCAGCCCCAGCATTTT. Translated, it gives CAAEAGGEGQPQHF.

This clone was recorded only once. This rearrangement joins TRBV6-1 to TRBJ2-1; tentatively, D is TRBD1 (6 bases). This CDR3 is 14 amino acids long. V was cut by 10 bases and J by 1 base, with 14 bases left in between. Germline lookup yields CDR1 MNHNS and CDR2 SASEGT. CDR3 in amino acids: CATSTGFSYNEQFF. CDR3 DNA: TGTGCCACCTCTACAGGGTTTTCCTACAATGAGCAGTTCTTC.

The CDR3 sequence is CASGAWGTGGANVLTF. In DNA, the CDR3 is TGTGCCTCTGGAGCTTGGGGAACCGGTGGGGCCAACGTCCTGACTTTC. The chain has TRBV30 and TRBJ2-6, with D hard to call. Germline V gives CDR1 GTSNPN, CDR2 SVGIG (reference sequence). This CDR3 has 16 amino acids. With 7 bases removed from V and 3 bases from J, the gap between germline ends came to 19 bases.

This CDR3 reads CAWRNGQDGRIWGYNSPLHF. The CDR3 DNA reads as TGTGCCTGGAGGAACGGACAGGACGGAAGAATATGGGGCTATAATTCACCCCTCCACTTT. The chain employs TRBV30 and TRBJ1-6, with 7 positions matching TRBD1. CDR3 length equals 20 residues. The V gene's germline CDR1 is GTSNPN and CDR2 SVGIG (reference sequence). After removal of 3 bases from V and 3 bases from J, the junction contained 20 bases not matched to a gene.

This chain connects TRBV11-2 to TRBJ2-1, with D possibly TRBD2 on 6 matching bases. Looked up from germline, CDR1 is SGHAT and CDR2 is FQNNGV. CDR3 length equals 16 residues. V was pared by 5 bases and J by 3 bases, with 17 bases between. The CDR3 DNA reads TGTGCCAGCAGCCCTAGCGCCGCCGGCAACTACAATGAGCAGTTCTTC. The encoded protein is CASSPSAAGNYNEQFF.

This chain joins TRBV5-1 and TRBJ2-2, with 8 nucleotides matching TRBD1. V trimming: 3 bases; J trimming: 5 bases; junction bases outside the gene matches: 6. This CDR3 has 15 amino acids. Germline V gene lookup returns CDR1 SGHRS and CDR2 YFSETQ. The CDR3 coding sequence is TGCGCCAGCAGCTACGGGACAGGAGCAACCGGGGAGCTGTTTTTT. Its translation is CASSYGTGATGELFF.

The chain links TRBV19 to TRBJ2-7; 11 positions match TRBD2. The CDR3 has 15 amino acids. Germline V gene sequence: CDR1 LNHDA, CDR2 SQIVND (reference sequence). V gave up 4 bases and J gave up 5 bases; unmatched junction bases: 7. In nucleotides, the CDR3 is TGTGCCAGTAGTACGATAGCGGGAGGGCTTCACGAGCAGTACTTC. Protein sequence: CASSTIAGGLHEQYF. The full variable domain, with the rest looked up from reference TRBV19 and TRBJ2-7, is DGGITQSPKYLFRKEGQNVTLSCEQNLNHDAMYWYRQDPGQGLRLIYYSQIVNDFQKGDIAEGYSVSREKKESFPLTVTSAQKNPTAFYLCASSTIAGGLHEQYFGPGTRLTVT.

The rearrangement joins TRBV6-4 to TRBJ1-5; weak D call: TRBD1 (6 bases). Germline V gives CDR1 MRHNA, CDR2 SNTAGT. Deletions cut 6 bases from V and 2 bases from J, with 14 bases between. The CDR3 has 15 residues. The CDR3 nucleotides read TGTGCCAGCAGCCCAGTGGGGGGCGGCAATCAGCCCCAGCATTTT. Translating it yields CASSPVGGGNQPQHF.

The DNA for the CDR3 is TGCGCCAGCAGTGACACCAGCTACAATGAGCAGTTCTTC. Residues: CASSDTSYNEQFF. This sequence joins TRBV10-1 and TRBJ2-1; D uncertain. Trimming removed 3 bases from V and 3 bases from J, with 6 bases in between. This CDR3 has 13 amino acids. CDR1 and CDR2 from the germline V gene are WNHNN and SYGVQD (reference sequence).

There are a few counts of this clone. The chain employs TRBV13 and TRBJ1-2, with D perhaps TRBD1 (5 bases). Trimming shortened V by 1 base and J by 9 bases, and 12 bases separated the two germline ends. The CDR3 contains 13 residues. Germline CDR1 reads PRHDT; CDR2 reads FYEKMQ (reference sequence). The CDR3 coding sequence is TGTGCCAGCAGCTTAGAAGGGGATGAAAGCTACACCTTC. Its translation is CASSLEGDESYTF.

This clone was counted once. The chain has TRBV19 and TRBJ1-1; D is ambiguous. The CDR3 extends over 15 amino acids. Germline values: CDR1 LNHDA, CDR2 SQIVND (reference sequence). V was shortened by 2 bases and J by 0 bases, with 10 bases between the two germline ends. CDR3 region: CASSIPGSVNTEAFF. The CDR3 region has the DNA TGTGCCAGTAGTATACCTGGCAGCGTGAACACTGAAGCTTTCTTT.

The rearrangement uses TRBV9 and TRBJ2-7; 8 bases agree with TRBD2. V was pared by 4 bases and J by 5 bases, with 8 bases of the junction left unmatched. Looked up from germline, CDR1 is SGDLS and CDR2 is YYNGEE. The CDR3 totals 14 residues. CDR3 loop: CASSRSGRNDEQYF. CDR3 nucleotide sequence: TGTGCCAGCAGCCGAAGCGGGAGAAACGACGAGCAGTACTTC.

The rearrangement uses TRBV7-2 and TRBJ2-3; 12 nucleotides line up with TRBD2. The CDR3 is 14 residues long. Germline V gene data show CDR1 as SGHTA and CDR2 as FQGNSA. After removal of 6 bases from V and 5 bases from J, the junction contained 3 bases not matched to a gene. In DNA form, the CDR3 reads TGTGCCAGCAGTCTAGCGGGAGGGCAAGATACGCAGTATTTT. It is translated as CASSLAGGQDTQYF.

CDR3 DNA: TGTGCCAGCAGTGAAACAGGGGACTATGGCTACACCTTC. Residues: CASSETGDYGYTF. This rearrangement joins TRBV6-1 to TRBJ1-2, with 7 nucleotides matching TRBD1. The germline CDR1 and CDR2 sequences are MNHNS and SASEGT. With 2 bases clipped from V and 3 bases from J, the junction kept 0 bases outside the gene matches. This CDR3 has 13 amino acids.

The CDR3 sequence is CASSYQGASEKLFF. The CDR3 region has the DNA TGTGCCAGCAGCTACCAGGGGGCTTCTGAAAAACTGTTTTTT. V and J are TRBV7-9 and TRBJ1-4, with 8 bases fitting TRBD1. This CDR3 comprises 14 residues. Germline assignment: CDR1 SEHNR and CDR2 FQNEAQ (reference sequence). V shed 4 bases, J shed 7 bases, and the junction held 5 bases outside the gene matches.

The rearrangement links TRBV29-1 to TRBJ2-1; no clear D gene. The CDR3 has 15 amino acids. Trimming shortened V by 0 bases and J by 3 bases, and 12 bases separated the two germline ends. From germline, CDR1 is SQVTM and CDR2 ANQGSEA. The CDR3 DNA reads TGCAGCGTTGAAGATCTCGCGGCAGGCTACAATGAGCAGTTCTTC. It is translated as CSVEDLAAGYNEQFF.

CDR3 coding DNA: TGTGCCAGCAGCAATCTACTCCGCACGAGCTCCTACAATGAGCAGTTCTTC. Amino acid sequence: CASSNLLRTSSYNEQFF. The V gene is TRBV5-4, the J gene TRBJ2-1; D gene ambiguous. The CDR3 contains 17 residues. With 4 bases removed from V and 0 bases from J, the gap between germline ends came to 17 bases. CDR1 SGHNT and CDR2 YYREEE come from the germline V gene (reference sequence).

This clone turned up a few times. The chain has TRBV11-3 and TRBJ1-3, with no clear D. In germline, CDR1 is SGHNT, CDR2 YENEEA. The CDR3 runs to 16 residues. Trimming took off 5 bases at V and 1 base at J, with 15 bases between the two ends. CDR3 sequence reads: CASSIKIGYSGNTIYF. The DNA for the CDR3 is TGTGCCAGCAGCATAAAAATCGGGTATTCTGGAAACACCATATATTTT.

This chain's CDR3 is CASSGTGVNYGYTF. DNA for the CDR3: TGCGCCAGCAGTGGGACAGGGGTTAACTATGGCTACACCTTC. The rearrangement links TRBV10-2 to TRBJ1-2; TRBD1 matches at 9 bases. Germline V gene lookup returns CDR1 WSHSY and CDR2 SAAADI. Germline trimming cut 4 bases from V and 1 base from J; bases unmatched to any gene: 1. The CDR3 spans 14 residues.

J is TRBJ2-3 and V is TRBV9; D gene uncertain. The CDR3 consists of 12 residues. V was cut by 0 bases and J by 6 bases, with 5 bases left in between. CDR1 and CDR2 from the germline V gene are SGDLS and YYNGEE. CDR3 sequence reads: CASSVEADTQYF. The CDR3 coding sequence is TGTGCCAGCAGCGTAGAGGCGGATACGCAGTATTTT.

The chain has TRBV7-9 and TRBJ1-3; TRBD1 might be the D (6 bases). The CDR3 covers 15 residues. Germline CDR1 reads SEHNR; CDR2 reads FQNEAQ (reference sequence). Trimming cost V 4 bases and J 2 bases, with 12 bases left between them. The CDR3 region has the DNA TGTGCCAGCAGCTCACAGGGTAATGCTGGAAACACCATATATTTT. The encoded protein is CASSSQGNAGNTIYF. The full variable domain, its missing parts supplied by reference TRBV7-9 and TRBJ1-3, is DTGVSQNPRHKITKRGQNVTFRCDPISEHNRLYWYRQTLGQGPEFLTYFQNEAQLEKSRLLSDRFSAERPKGSFSTLEIQRTEQGDSAMYLCASSSQGNAGNTIYFGEGSWLTVV.